Presented here are 5 T cell receptor beta chains from one specimen sequenced in a study of Ad26.COV2.S vaccination and SARS-CoV-2 variants. The treatment was: 19 received Ad26.COV2.S at low or high dose, single or two shots; about 5 received placebo; per-sample allocation not given. Sampling was performed 63 days after the first vaccine or placebo injection. TCRdb's copy holds only in-frame clones and misses some; the assay was immunoSEQ multiplex PCR. The data hold fewer than 400,000 clones, with 88% observed a single time. The specimen comprised peripheral blood, sampled in a trial of Ad26.COV2.S vaccine versus placebo. These receptors all come from a person aged 18-60 years who received the Ad26.COV2.S COVID-19 vaccine or a placebo.

The rearrangement links TRBV4-1 to TRBJ2-7; D may be TRBD2 (7 bases). The CDR3 runs 17 residues. Between the trimmed V and J ends, which lost 3 bases and 0 bases, there was a span of 18 bases. CDR1 is MGHRA and CDR2 is YSYEKL in the germline V gene. The CDR3 nucleotides read TGCGCCAGCAGCCATTTGGGAGGGGGGGTCCCCTCCTACGAGCAGTACTTC. The encoded protein is CASSHLGGGVPSYEQYF.

This chain connects TRBV11-2 to TRBJ2-7; TRBD1 agrees at 9 bases. The CDR3 loop spans 15 amino acids. After removal of 4 bases from V and 5 bases from J, the junction contained 9 bases not matched to a gene. CDR1 is SGHAT, CDR2 FQNNGV, per germline. CDR3 DNA: TGTGCCAGCAGCTCCCCCCGGGACAGGGTACACGAGCAGTACTTC. Translating it yields CASSSPRDRVHEQYF.

The rearrangement joins TRBV5-1 to TRBJ1-5; D gene unclear. Germline V gene sequence: CDR1 SGHRS, CDR2 YFSETQ. V was cut by 0 bases and J by 2 bases, with 12 bases left in between. This CDR3 is 16 amino acids long. CDR3: CASSLGSLSGNQPQHF. Here the CDR3 DNA reads TGCGCCAGCAGCTTGGGAAGTCTCTCGGGCAATCAGCCCCAGCATTTT.

CDR3 in amino acids: CASSFDTQETQYF. For the CDR3, the DNA is TGTGCCAGCAGCTTCGACACTCAAGAGACCCAGTACTTC. The chain combines TRBV5-4 with TRBJ2-5, with D hard to call. Trimming stripped 2 bases from V and 2 bases from J, with 7 bases between. CDR3 length equals 13 residues. CDR1 is SGHNT and CDR2 is YYREEE in the germline V gene (reference sequence).

The rearrangement joins TRBV12-3 or TRBV12-4 to TRBJ2-5; 7 bases fit TRBD1. The CDR3 sequence is 13 residues long. V dropped 5 bases and J dropped 3; count of bases not matched to a gene: 3. The CDR3 reads CASSGQGEETQYF. Written as DNA, the CDR3 is TGTGCCAGCAGTGGCCAGGGGGAAGAGACCCAGTACTTC.